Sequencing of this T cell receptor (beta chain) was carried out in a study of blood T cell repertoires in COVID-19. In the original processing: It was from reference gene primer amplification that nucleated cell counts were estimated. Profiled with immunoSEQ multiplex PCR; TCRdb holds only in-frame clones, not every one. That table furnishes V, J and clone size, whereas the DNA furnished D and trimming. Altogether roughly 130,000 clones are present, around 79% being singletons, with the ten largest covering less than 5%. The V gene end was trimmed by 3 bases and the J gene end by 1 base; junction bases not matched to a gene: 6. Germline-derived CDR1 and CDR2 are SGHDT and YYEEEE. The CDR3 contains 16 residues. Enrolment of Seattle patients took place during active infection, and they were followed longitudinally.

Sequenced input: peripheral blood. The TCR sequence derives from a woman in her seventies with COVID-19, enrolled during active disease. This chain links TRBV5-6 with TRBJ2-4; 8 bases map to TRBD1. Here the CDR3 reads CASSSPGQAAKNIQYF. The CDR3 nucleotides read TGTGCCAGCAGCTCGCCGGGACAGGCCGCCAAAAACATTCAGTACTTC. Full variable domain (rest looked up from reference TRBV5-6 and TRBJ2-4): DAGVTQSPTHLIKTRGQQVTLRCSPKSGHDTVSWYQQALGQGPQFIFQYYEEEERQRGNFPDRFSGHQFPNYSSELNVNALLLGDSALYLCASSSPGQAAKNIQYFGAGTRLSVL.